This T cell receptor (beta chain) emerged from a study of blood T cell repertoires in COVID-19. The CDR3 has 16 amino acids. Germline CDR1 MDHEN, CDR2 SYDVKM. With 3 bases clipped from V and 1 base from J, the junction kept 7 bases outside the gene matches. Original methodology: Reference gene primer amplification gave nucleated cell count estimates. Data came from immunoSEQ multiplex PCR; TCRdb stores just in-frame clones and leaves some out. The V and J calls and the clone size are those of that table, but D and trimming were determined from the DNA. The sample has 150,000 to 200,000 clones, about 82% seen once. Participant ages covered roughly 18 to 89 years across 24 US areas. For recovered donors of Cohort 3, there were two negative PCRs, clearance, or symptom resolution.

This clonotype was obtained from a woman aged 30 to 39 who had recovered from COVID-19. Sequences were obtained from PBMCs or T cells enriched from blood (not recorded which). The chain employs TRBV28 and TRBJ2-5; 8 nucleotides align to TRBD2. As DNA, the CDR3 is TGTGCCAGCAGTTTTCGGTTAGCGGGAACCCAAGAGACCCAGTACTTC. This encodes CASSFRLAGTQETQYF.